The 10 T cell receptor beta chains given below trace back to one sample, sequenced in a study of vaccination effects on CD4 cells after COVID-19. ViraFEST expansion of antigen-specific CD4+ T cells with viral peptide pools preceded sequencing. Researchers isolated CD4+ T cells once approximately eleven days of culture had elapsed. This person's SARS-CoV-2 infection, confirmed by PCR, occurred between March and December 2020. Their recognized antigens are unknown. TCRdb's copy holds only in-frame clones and misses some; the assay was immunoSEQ multiplex PCR. The table has 70,000 or so clones, roughly 73% seen once. Sequencing used CD4+ T cells from PBMCs cultured with HIV peptides, obtained before COVID-19 vaccination. Documented subset: HIV-1 Nef peptide pool negative control/reference culture. The source is a human donor who had a prior SARS-CoV-2 infection.

This rearrangement joins TRBV6-5 to TRBJ2-1, with 8 bases aligning to TRBD2. Trimming at V came to 2 bases and at J to 7 bases, leaving 7 bases not matched to a gene. The germline CDR1 and CDR2 sequences are MNHEY and SVGAGI. This CDR3 has 15 amino acids. The CDR3 DNA is TGTGCCAGCAGTTACGTCCGGGGGGGTCTAAATGAGCAGTTCTTC. Its translation is CASSYVRGGLNEQFF.

The J gene is TRBJ2-5, the V gene TRBV14; a possible D gene is TRBD2 (5 bases). This CDR3 is built from 13 residues. Trimming pared 8 bases from V and 3 bases from J, leaving 13 bases between. Germline CDR1 is SGHDN and CDR2 is FVKESK. The CDR3 region has the DNA TGTGCCAGCCCACCTCGGCGGGAAGAGACCCAGTACTTC. Protein product: CASPPRREETQYF.

DNA of the CDR3: TGTGCCAGCAGCTTGCGAATTCGGGCTGAGCGGAACTATGGCTACACCTTC. Encoded protein: CASSLRIRAERNYGYTF. The J gene is TRBJ1-2, the V gene TRBV5-5; D gene uncertain. The CDR3 spans 17 residues. V dropped 1 base and J dropped 2 bases, with 18 bases sitting between them. Looked up from germline, CDR1 is SGHKS and CDR2 is YYEKEE (reference sequence). The variable domain in full, completed from reference TRBV5-5 and TRBJ1-2, reads DAGVTQSPTHLIKTRGQQVTLRCSPISGHKSVSWYQQVLGQGPQFIFQYYEKEERGRGNFPDRFSARQFPNYSSELNVNALLLGDSALYLCASSLRIRAERNYGYTFGSGTRLTVV.

The rearrangement joins TRBV4-2 to TRBJ2-5; 7 bases are a match to TRBD1. With V trimmed by 2 bases and J by 2 bases, 2 bases remained unmatched. Germline lookup yields CDR1 LGHNA and CDR2 YNFKEQ. CDR3 length equals 14 residues. CDR3 sequence (DNA): TGTGCCAGCAGCCAAAGACAGGGTCAAGAGACCCAGTACTTC. Encoded protein: CASSQRQGQETQYF.

The gene calls are TRBV9 and TRBJ2-3, with D possibly being TRBD2 (6 bases). From germline, CDR1 is SGDLS and CDR2 YYNGEE. Trimming cost V 0 bases and J 1 base, with 12 bases left between them. This CDR3 region has 16 residues. CDR3 DNA sequence: TGTGCCAGCAGCGTAGGTAGCGGTCGGGGCACAGATACGCAGTATTTT. This gives the protein CASSVGSGRGTDTQYF.

The rearrangement links TRBV10-3 to TRBJ2-7; the D gene is possibly TRBD1 (5 bases). Germline lookup yields CDR1 ENHRY and CDR2 SYGVKD. V gave up 7 bases and J gave up 2 bases, with 15 bases separating them. There are 14 residues in the CDR3. The CDR3 DNA is TGTGCCATCACCTCCGACAGAAATACCTACGAGCAGTACTTC. Residues: CAITSDRNTYEQYF.

The V gene is TRBV29-1, the J gene TRBJ1-2; a possible D gene is TRBD1 (5 bases). Germline V CDR1 and CDR2: SQVTM, ANQGSEA. Trimming removed 6 bases at V and 3 bases at J, with 17 bases between. The CDR3 is 14 amino acids. The CDR3 loop reads CSVGQIPGDYGYTF. CDR3 coding DNA: TGCAGCGTCGGACAAATTCCTGGGGACTATGGCTACACCTTC.

V usage is TRBV18 and J usage is TRBJ2-5, with 10 nucleotides matching TRBD2. Germline-derived CDR1 and CDR2 are KGHSH and LQKENI. The V gene end was trimmed by 0 bases and the J gene end by 7 bases; junction bases not matched to a gene: 8. The CDR3 loop spans 16 amino acids. The CDR3 region is CASSPPASGSQGTQYF. CDR3 sequence (DNA): TGTGCCAGCTCACCACCCGCTAGCGGGAGCCAGGGGACCCAGTACTTC.

V is TRBV24-1 and J is TRBJ2-3; 9 bases are shared with TRBD1. V lost 9 bases, J lost 2 bases, and 2 bases stayed unmatched. Germline CDR1 is KGHDR and CDR2 is SFDVKD. The CDR3 covers 13 residues. Written as DNA, the CDR3 is TGTGCCACCTACAGGGGGCACACAGATACGCAGTATTTT. Translation gives CATYRGHTDTQYF.

V usage is TRBV6-5 and J usage is TRBJ1-2; maybe TRBD1 (5 bases). The CDR3 has 12 amino acids. V was clipped by 7 bases and J by 5 bases, with 11 bases between them. CDR1 is MNHEY and CDR2 is SVGAGI in the germline V gene. The DNA of the CDR3 is TGTGCCAGCACGCCCGGGACGTATGGCTACACCTTC. It codes for CASTPGTYGYTF.